A single sample is the source of the 24 T cell receptor beta chains below, sequenced in a study of T cells after yellow fever vaccination. TCRdb ran MiXCR on the 5' RACE reads and lists one entry per CDR3 protein. This sample has some 320,000 distinct CDR3 sequences, with about 4.5% found just once. This material consisted of PBMCs, taken 15 days after the yellow fever booster vaccination. Source of these receptors: a man younger than 35 who received the YFV17D yellow fever vaccine.

This clonotype was seen many times. This sequence joins TRBV6-6 and TRBJ1-1; no clear D. From germline, CDR1 is MNHNY and CDR2 SVGAGI (reference sequence). Trimming cost V 4 bases and J 0 bases, with 15 bases left between them. This CDR3 comprises 16 residues. CDR3 nucleotide sequence: TGTGCCAGCAGTTGGCACATCGACGGAATGAACACTGAAGCTTTCTTT. Translating gives CASSWHIDGMNTEAFF.

This chain links TRBV18 with TRBJ2-7, with a possible D match to TRBD1 (6 bases). This CDR3 is 13 amino acids long. Between the trimmed V and J ends, which lost 8 bases and 2 bases, there was a span of 13 bases. CDR1 and CDR2 from the germline V gene are KGHSH and LQKENI. CDR3 region: CASGTGLPYEQYV. CDR3 nucleotide sequence: TGTGCCAGCGGCACAGGGCTCCCCTACGAGCAGTACGTC.

This clonotype was found many times. The chain uses TRBV5-6 and TRBJ2-7, with 7 nucleotides matching TRBD1. Unmatched junction bases numbered 5, after V lost 2 bases and J lost 3 bases. Germline V lookup: CDR1 SGHDT, CDR2 YYEEEE. The length of the CDR3 is 14 residues. The CDR3 protein is CASSLRDSGYEQYV. DNA of the CDR3: TGTGCCAGCAGCTTACGGGACAGTGGCTACGAGCAGTACGTC.

This sequence joins TRBV7-9 and TRBJ2-6; the D is unclear. Germline loops: CDR1 SEHNR, CDR2 FQNEAQ (reference sequence). Trimming removed 5 bases at V and 4 bases at J, with 6 bases between. CDR3 length equals 13 residues. This chain's CDR3 is CASSTGGANVLTF. The CDR3 nucleotides read TGTGCCAGCAGCACCGGAGGGGCCAACGTCCTGACTTTC.

The CDR3 bases are TGTGCCAGCAGTCCCGACTTCCTCCCCAGCAATGAGCAGTTCTTC. Its translation is CASSPDFLPSNEQFF. The genes are TRBV12-3 or TRBV12-4 and TRBJ2-1, with unresolved D. CDR3 size: 15 residues. The V and J ends lost 5 bases and 6 bases respectively, with 17 bases between them.

This clonotype was counted at least ten times. V is TRBV7-3 and J is TRBJ2-1; D gene uncertain. Trimming left V 5 bases short and J 5 bases short, with 13 bases between. The germline gives CDR1 SGHTA, CDR2 FQGTGA. The CDR3 has 14 residues. CDR3 loop: CASSPSSSNNEQFF. The CDR3 DNA sequence: TGTGCCAGCAGCCCCAGCTCCTCGAACAATGAGCAGTTCTTC. Full variable domain (missing parts from reference TRBV7-3 and TRBJ2-1): GAGVSQTPSNKVTEKGKYVELRCDPISGHTALYWYRQSLGQGPEFLIYFQGTGAADDSGLPNDRFFAVRPEGSVSTLKIQRTERGDSAVYLCASSPSSSNNEQFFGPGTRLTVL.

This clonotype was observed a handful of times. V and J are TRBV7-2 and TRBJ2-1; D unresolved. V gave up 2 bases and J gave up 0 bases, with 11 bases separating them. The germline V gene encodes CDR1 SGHTA and CDR2 FQGNSA. There are 16 residues in the CDR3. The CDR3 bases are TGTGCCAGCAGCTTAAGGGCCCTCGGCTCCTACAATGAGCAGTTCTTC. It codes for CASSLRALGSYNEQFF.

This clonotype was seen more than once but under ten times. A read error may account for a junction end that differs from germline. The J gene is TRBJ2-1, the V gene TRBV7-6; TRBD2 agrees at 8 bases. Germline V gene lookup returns CDR1 SGHVS and CDR2 FNYEAQ. The CDR3 covers 15 residues. The CDR3 loop is CASSVAGREGNEQFF. CDR3 DNA sequence: TGTGCCAGCAGCGTAGCGGGGCGAGAGGGGAATGAGCAGTTCTTC. Combining the CDR3 with reference TRBV7-6 and TRBJ2-1 gives the whole variable domain GAGVSQSPRYKVTKRGQDVALRCDPISGHVSLYWYRQALGQGPEFLTYFNYEAQQDKSGLPNDRFSAERPEGSISTLTIQRTEQRDSAMYRCASSVAGREGNEQFFGPGTRLTVL.

The J gene is TRBJ2-1, the V gene TRBV4-2; a weak D match, TRBD2 (5 bases). CDR1 and CDR2 (germline): LGHNA, YNFKEQ. The CDR3 is made up of 13 amino acids. Trimming took 3 bases from V and 7 from J, leaving 10 bases between them. The CDR3 protein is CASSHRGINEQFF. In DNA form, the CDR3 reads TGTGCCAGCAGCCACCGGGGAATTAATGAGCAGTTCTTC.

The chain carries TRBV29-1 and TRBJ2-3; 8 nucleotides match TRBD1. This CDR3 has 15 amino acids. Per germline, CDR1 SQVTM and CDR2 ANQGSEA. V was pared by 7 bases and J by 0 bases, with 9 bases of the junction left unmatched. The CDR3 here is CSASRDRTSTDTQYF. For the CDR3, the DNA is TGCAGCGCCTCTCGGGACAGGACTAGCACAGATACGCAGTATTTT.

On this clonotype: Being one base from a much bigger clone, this may be a read error. The V gene is TRBV24-1, the J gene TRBJ2-3, with TRBD2 identical over 13 bases. This CDR3 region has 17 residues. Germline trimming cut 4 bases from V and 5 bases from J; bases unmatched to any gene: 8. Germline-derived CDR1 and CDR2 are KGHDR and SFDVKD. CDR3 loop: CATSEELAGGPGDTQYF. The CDR3, as DNA: TGTGCCACCAGTGAGGAACTAGCGGGGGGGCCGGGAGATACGCAGTATTTT.

This clonotype was detected a few times. The V gene is TRBV20-1, the J gene TRBJ2-5, with TRBD1 matching 11 bases. Germline values: CDR1 DFQATT, CDR2 SNEGSKA (reference sequence). Germline trimming cut 4 bases from V and 4 bases from J; bases unmatched to any gene: 5. The CDR3 covers 14 residues. The CDR3 protein is CSATRTGGRETQYF. CDR3 bases: TGCAGTGCTACACGGACAGGGGGCCGAGAGACCCAGTACTTC.

This clonotype occurred many times. The chain uses TRBV27 and TRBJ2-3; D possibly corresponds to TRBD2 (6 bases). This CDR3 has 16 residues. Deletions cut 2 bases from V and 5 bases from J, with 17 bases between. In germline, CDR1 is MNHEY, CDR2 SMNVEV (reference sequence). CDR3 protein: CASSLGVSSVRDTQYF. CDR3 nucleotides: TGTGCCAGCAGTTTAGGCGTGTCTAGCGTGAGAGATACGCAGTATTTT.

This clonotype was counted only a few times. The chain carries TRBV11-2 and TRBJ2-1; D is ambiguous. Between the trimmed V and J ends, which lost 3 bases and 9 bases, there was a span of 18 bases. The CDR3 sequence is 15 residues long. CDR1 is SGHAT and CDR2 is FQNNGV in the germline V gene. CDR3 coding DNA: TGTGCCAGCAGCTTTAGGTCGGATGCTTGGGGTGAGCAGTTCTTC. Its protein product is CASSFRSDAWGEQFF.

The chain employs TRBV12-3 or TRBV12-4 and TRBJ2-5, with 7 bases lining up with TRBD1. V dropped 3 bases and J dropped 3; count of bases not matched to a gene: 7. This CDR3 has 15 amino acids. As DNA, the CDR3 is TGTGCCAGCAGTTTTTCCGGGACAGCAAAAGAGACCCAGTACTTC. Amino acid sequence: CASSFSGTAKETQYF.

In this sample, this clonotype turned up many times. This chain joins TRBV20-1 and TRBJ2-3; 10 bases fit TRBD2. Germline values: CDR1 DFQATT, CDR2 SNEGSKA (reference sequence). The CDR3 consists of 17 residues. Trimming took 0 bases from V and 6 from J; bases not matched to a gene: 12. The CDR3 region is CSARDKLWGLARDTQYF. The DNA for the CDR3 is TGCAGTGCTAGAGATAAGTTATGGGGACTAGCGCGGGATACGCAGTATTTT.

This clonotype was counted many times. The rearrangement joins TRBV15 to TRBJ2-7; no clear D. Trimming stripped 0 bases from V and 1 base from J, with 10 bases between. Germline V gives CDR1 LNHNV, CDR2 YYDKDF (reference sequence). This CDR3 is 15 amino acids long. CDR3: CATSRDLAGSYEQYV. The CDR3 DNA sequence: TGTGCCACCAGCAGAGATCTGGCAGGATCCTACGAGCAGTACGTC.

This clonotype has a count of ten or more. V is TRBV12-3 or TRBV12-4 and J is TRBJ2-2; D not resolved. The CDR3 has 14 amino acids. V lost 6 bases to trimming and J lost 0 bases, with 8 bases between them. The CDR3 here is CASRSPANTGELFF. The CDR3 coding sequence is TGTGCCAGCAGATCCCCTGCGAACACCGGGGAGCTGTTTTTT.

This clonotype was recorded many times. This sequence joins TRBV10-3 and TRBJ2-3, with 7 bases identical to TRBD2. With V trimmed by 0 bases and J by 0 bases, 6 bases remained unmatched. This CDR3 has 17 residues. Looked up from germline, CDR1 is ENHRY and CDR2 is SYGVKD. CDR3 nucleotide sequence: TGTGCCATCAGTGAGTCTAGCGGGTTTCCTAGCACAGATACGCAGTATTTT. Encoded protein: CAISESSGFPSTDTQYF.

Ten or more counts support this clonotype. The chain has TRBV4-1 and TRBJ1-1, with D possibly TRBD1 on 6 matching bases. This CDR3 comprises 12 residues. Germline V CDR1 and CDR2: MGHRA, YSYEKL. Trimming cost V 4 bases and J 5 bases, with 8 bases left between them. The CDR3 loop reads CASSPGTTEAFF. CDR3 DNA sequence: TGCGCCAGCAGCCCTGGGACAACTGAAGCTTTCTTT.

Ten or more counts support this clonotype. The V gene is TRBV15, the J gene TRBJ2-3; D perhaps matches TRBD2 (7 bases). This CDR3 region has 13 residues. V was clipped by 8 bases and J by 5 bases, with 14 bases between them. CDR1 and CDR2 (germline): LNHNV, YYDKDF (reference sequence). The CDR3 reads CATEGGLKDTQYF. The CDR3 nucleotides read TGTGCCACCGAGGGGGGGCTTAAAGATACGCAGTATTTT.

This clonotype was counted ten times or more. The chain carries TRBV5-1 and TRBJ2-5; TRBD2 matches at 9 bases. The V gene's germline CDR1 is SGHRS and CDR2 YFSETQ. The trim removed 0 bases at V and 9 bases at J, leaving 6 bases unmatched. CDR3 size: 14 residues. CDR3 in amino acids: CASSLVAGAGAQYF. The CDR3 DNA follows: TGCGCCAGCAGCTTGGTAGCGGGGGCTGGAGCCCAGTACTTC. Supplemented by reference TRBV5-1 and TRBJ2-5, the full variable domain reads KAGVTQTPRYLIKTRGQQVTLSCSPISGHRSVSWYQQTPGQGLQFLFEYFSETQRNKGNFPGRFSGRQFSNSRSEMNVSTLELGDSALYLCASSLVAGAGAQYFGPGTRLLVL.

This clonotype was seen only a few times. The V gene is TRBV4-1, the J gene TRBJ2-3; D is tentatively TRBD1 or TRBD2 (5 bases each). V was cut by 3 bases and J by 0 bases, with 19 bases left in between. CDR1 is MGHRA and CDR2 is YSYEKL in the germline V gene. CDR3 length: 18 amino acids. CDR3 loop: CASSQPPFEGPSTDTQYF. CDR3 DNA: TGCGCCAGCAGCCAGCCGCCCTTTGAGGGACCTAGCACAGATACGCAGTATTTT.

This clonotype appeared a few times. The V gene is TRBV20-1, the J gene TRBJ1-5; D might be TRBD1 (5 bases). V lost 3 bases, J lost 7 bases, and 16 bases lay in between. The CDR3 contains 14 residues. CDR1 is DFQATT, CDR2 SNEGSKA, per germline (reference sequence). The CDR3 DNA reads TGCAGTGCTAGTTGGGTGGGACCGGGCCAGCCCCAGCATTTT. Translation: CSASWVGPGQPQHF.